One and the same sample provided the 22 T cell receptor beta chains below, sequenced in a study of regulatory T cells in long-lasting Graves disease. Time point given: persistent/refractory GD, antithyroid drugs over 5 years with positive TRAb. PBMCs were the source of the RNA used for TCR sequencing. In building TCR beta libraries, iRepertoire HTBI primers were used together with Arm-PCR of CDR3 regions. TCRdb re-called the multiplex PCR reads through MiXCR, storing one row per CDR3 protein. The data hold 430,000 or so distinct CDR3 sequences, with 21% observed a single time. Material: peripheral blood mononuclear cells (PBMCs), obtained when the disease was refractory, from a patient treated with antithyroid drugs. The source is a female donor with Graves disease.

This clonotype was detected ten times or more. The V call is TRBV27, the J call TRBJ1-2; a weak D match, TRBD1 (6 bases). The CDR3 loop spans 15 amino acids. Between the trimmed V and J ends, which lost 2 bases and 4 bases, there was a span of 14 bases. CDR1 and CDR2 (germline): MNHEY, SMNVEV (reference sequence). CDR3 bases: TGTGCCAGCAGTTTAGGGGCAGGGGCAATCTATGGCTACACCTTC. It yields the protein CASSLGAGAIYGYTF.

The gene calls are TRBV2 and TRBJ2-6; D possibly corresponds to TRBD1 (5 bases). The CDR3 extends over 15 amino acids. Germline CDR1 and CDR2: SNHLY and FYNNEI. Trimming took off 4 bases at V and 3 bases at J, with 10 bases between the two ends. The CDR3 DNA is TGTGCCAGCAGTGCTCTGGGGCTTGGGGCCAACGTCCTGACTTTC. Translated, it gives CASSALGLGANVLTF.

This clonotype was found many times. This sequence joins TRBV28 and TRBJ2-5; TRBD2 matches at 9 bases. J was trimmed by 5 bases and V by 4 bases; bases with no gene match: 5. Germline V gene data show CDR1 as MDHEN and CDR2 as SYDVKM. The CDR3 covers 14 residues. This CDR3 reads CASSSPAGGETQYF. DNA of the CDR3: TGTGCCAGCAGTTCCCCCGCGGGGGGGGAGACCCAGTACTTC.

This chain connects TRBV3-1 to TRBJ2-5; 9 bases map to TRBD2. The CDR3 totals 15 residues. Germline CDR1 and CDR2: LGHDT and YNNKEL (reference sequence). V was pared by 0 bases and J by 5 bases, with 4 bases of the junction left unmatched. The DNA for the CDR3 is TGTGCCAGCAGCCAAGAGGGGACTAGCTTTGAGACCCAGTACTTC. It specifies CASSQEGTSFETQYF.

There are many counts of this clonotype. The chain employs TRBV28 and TRBJ2-7; 8 bases agree with TRBD1. With V trimmed by 5 bases and J by 1 base, 7 bases remained unmatched. This CDR3 is built from 15 residues. Germline V gene sequence: CDR1 MDHEN, CDR2 SYDVKM. CDR3 residues: CASSTGGPASYEQYF. CDR3 nucleotides: TGTGCCAGCAGTACAGGGGGGCCCGCTTCCTACGAGCAGTACTTC.

The V call is TRBV4-1, the J call TRBJ1-3, with D possibly TRBD1 on 6 matching bases. Germline-derived CDR1 and CDR2 are MGHRA and YSYEKL. V lost 4 bases, J lost 0 bases, and 13 bases lay in between. CDR3 length equals 16 residues. Here the CDR3 reads CASSLDDRISGNTIYF. The CDR3 DNA reads as TGCGCCAGCAGCCTAGACGACAGGATCTCTGGAAACACCATATATTTT.

Details on this clonotype: A far more abundant clone sits one base away, making this likely a read error. The gene calls are TRBV6-2 or TRBV6-3 and TRBJ1-1; possibly TRBD1 for D (6 bases). The length of the CDR3 is 12 residues. Trimming removed 2 bases from V and 6 bases from J, with 7 bases in between. CDR1 and CDR2 from the germline V gene are MNHEY and SVGEGT. The CDR3 protein is CASSYEGAEAFF. Here the CDR3 DNA reads TGTGCCAGCAGTTACGAGGGGGCTGAAGCTTTCTTT.

The J gene is TRBJ1-1, the V gene TRBV30, with D unclear. Trimming cost V 4 bases and J 4 bases, with 10 bases left between them. Per the germline V gene, CDR1 is GTSNPN and CDR2 is SVGIG (reference sequence). The CDR3 is made up of 12 amino acids. The CDR3 spells CAWNPGGTEAFF. The CDR3 DNA is TGTGCCTGGAACCCGGGTGGCACTGAAGCTTTCTTT.

This chain connects TRBV3-1 to TRBJ1-2; a weak D match, TRBD1 (5 bases). Germline assignment: CDR1 LGHDT and CDR2 YNNKEL (reference sequence). V was clipped by 3 bases and J by 8 bases, with 13 bases between them. The CDR3 covers 13 residues. CDR3 nucleotide sequence: TGTGCCAGCAGCCATCTGAGGGCAGGGGGCTACACCTTC. Amino acid sequence: CASSHLRAGGYTF. The complete variable domain, with remaining parts taken from reference TRBV3-1 and TRBJ1-2, reads DTAVSQTPKYLVTQMGNDKSIKCEQNLGHDTMYWYKQDSKKFLKIMFSYNNKELIINETVPNRFSPKSPDKAHLNLHINSLELGDSAVYFCASSHLRAGGYTFGSGTRLTVV.

On this clonotype: A read error is likely, as this CDR3 ends without the conserved phenylalanine or tryptophan. V is TRBV27 and J is TRBJ1-4, with D maybe TRBD1 (6 bases). V was clipped by 6 bases and J by 4 bases, with 12 bases between them. There are 14 residues in the CDR3. The germline CDR1 and CDR2 sequences are MNHEY and SMNVEV (reference sequence). In nucleotides, the CDR3 is TGTGCCAGCAGCACAGGGTTCTTTAATGAAAAACTGTTTCTT. It codes for CASSTGFFNEKLFL.

This clonotype has more than one count but fewer than ten. The chain couples TRBV7-8 to TRBJ1-2, with D possibly TRBD1 on 6 matching bases. The CDR3 consists of 15 residues. CDR1 and CDR2 from the germline V gene are SGHVS and FQNEAQ. V lost 2 bases, J lost 6 bases, and 16 bases lay in between. The CDR3 here is CASSLSGGGQNGYTF. For the CDR3, the DNA is TGTGCCAGCAGCTTATCGGGGGGGGGGCAGAATGGCTACACCTTC.

The V and J genes are TRBV28 and TRBJ2-3, with 12 bases aligning to TRBD2. CDR1 and CDR2 from the germline V gene are MDHEN and SYDVKM. V lost 1 base to trimming and J lost 4 bases; unmatched junction nucleotides: 9. The CDR3 extends over 18 amino acids. The CDR3 nucleotides read TGTGCCAGCAGTTTATTGGGACTCCTAGCGGGAGGGGCAGATACGCAGTATTTT. Its translation: CASSLLGLLAGGADTQYF.

The rearrangement uses TRBV2 and TRBJ1-5; D might be TRBD1 (6 bases). V was shortened by 6 bases and J by 0 bases, with 9 bases between the two germline ends. The germline V gene has CDR1 SNHLY and CDR2 FYNNEI. The CDR3 sequence is 14 residues long. CDR3 sequence (DNA): TGTGCCAGCAGGCAACAGGGTAGCAATCAGCCCCAGCATTTT. Translation gives CASRQQGSNQPQHF.

This clonotype was recorded many times. V and J are TRBV7-2 and TRBJ2-7; D is possibly TRBD1 (6 bases). Germline V gene sequence: CDR1 SGHTA, CDR2 FQGNSA. Trimming removed 4 bases at V and 3 bases at J, with 7 bases between. The CDR3 loop spans 12 amino acids. Here the CDR3 DNA reads TGTGCCAGCAGCTACAGGGTCTACGAGCAGTACTTC. Its protein is CASSYRVYEQYF.

V usage is TRBV4-1 and J usage is TRBJ2-7; no definite D call. CDR1 is MGHRA and CDR2 is YSYEKL in the germline V gene. Trimming cost V 0 bases and J 0 bases, with 15 bases left between them. The CDR3 extends over 17 amino acids. CDR3 sequence reads: CASSQDLSSASSYEQYF. The CDR3 DNA follows: TGCGCCAGCAGCCAAGATCTTTCGAGCGCCAGCTCCTACGAGCAGTACTTC.

Of note for this clonotype: It differs at one base from a far larger clone, so likely a read error. CDR3 nucleotide sequence: TGTGCCAGCAGAGAAGGAGGGACTAGAAGAAGCGAGCAGTACTTC. Translation gives CASREGGTRRSEQYF. The chain uses TRBV7-9 and TRBJ2-7; 8 positions match TRBD2. The V segment lost 6 bases and the J segment 6 bases; nucleotides outside the gene matches: 13. The germline gives CDR1 SEHNR, CDR2 FQNEAQ (reference sequence). This CDR3 comprises 15 residues.

About this clonotype itself: Sequence at one end of the junction differs from germline and may be a read error. The chain joins TRBV27 to TRBJ2-7, with D possibly matching TRBD2 (5 bases). Germline V gene lookup returns CDR1 MNHEY and CDR2 SMNVEV (reference sequence). The length of the CDR3 is 13 residues. The CDR3 sequence is CASSFGPGYGQYF. CDR3 sequence (DNA): TGTGCCAGCAGTTTCGGTCCGGGGTACGGGCAGTACTTC.

This clonotype was observed a single time. V gene TRBV15 combines with J gene TRBJ2-1, with TRBD2 identical over 9 bases. Trimming at V came to 5 bases and at J to 10 bases, leaving 15 bases not matched to a gene. Per the germline V gene, CDR1 is LNHNV and CDR2 is YYDKDF (reference sequence). CDR3 length equals 16 residues. CDR3 region: CATSESTGTSSLEQFF. The DNA for the CDR3 is TGTGCCACCAGCGAATCCACCGGGACTAGCAGCTTAGAGCAGTTCTTC.

The V and J genes are TRBV2 and TRBJ2-2; 8 bases align to TRBD2. V was clipped by 6 bases and J by 7 bases; unmatched bases: 10. CDR1 and CDR2 from the germline V gene are SNHLY and FYNNEI. The CDR3 totals 15 residues. The CDR3 sequence: CASSGGAGENGELFF. The DNA of the CDR3 is TGTGCCAGCAGCGGGGGAGCGGGAGAGAACGGGGAGCTGTTTTTT.

The genes are TRBV30 and TRBJ1-2, with D hard to call. Germline values: CDR1 GTSNPN, CDR2 SVGIG (reference sequence). This CDR3 has 13 residues. V gave up 0 bases and J gave up 2 bases, with 7 bases separating them. The CDR3 protein is CAWSVPPNYGYTF. In DNA form, the CDR3 reads TGTGCCTGGAGTGTTCCCCCAAACTATGGCTACACCTTC.

This clonotype showed up many times. This chain links TRBV20-1 with TRBJ2-6; no definite D call. This CDR3 comprises 13 residues. Trimming took 5 bases from V and 4 from J, leaving 9 bases between them. The V gene's germline CDR1 is DFQATT and CDR2 SNEGSKA (reference sequence). In DNA form, the CDR3 reads TGCAGTGCTCCCACCGAGGGGGCCAACGTCCTGACTTTC. The encoded protein is CSAPTEGANVLTF.

This clonotype showed up just a few times. The J gene is TRBJ2-7, the V gene TRBV5-1, with 8 bases matching TRBD1. Per the germline V gene, CDR1 is SGHRS and CDR2 is YFSETQ. The CDR3 has 16 amino acids. Trimming cost V 2 bases and J 2 bases; bases outside gene matches: 9. CDR3 coding DNA: TGCGCCAGCAGCTTCGAAGGACAGGGCCTTACCTACGAGCAGTACTTC. This encodes CASSFEGQGLTYEQYF.